One and the same sample provided the 27 T cell receptor beta chains below, sequenced in a study of OX40 agonist ivuxolimab in advanced cancers. Generated by immunoSEQ multiplex PCR, the TCRdb table keeps only in-frame clones and is missing some. The sample consists of fewer than 95,000 clones, approximately 84% of them appearing once. The source material was CD4+ or CD8+ T cells sorted from blood, sampled in a trial of the OX40 agonist ivuxolimab. All receptors come from an adult with an advanced solid tumor such as melanoma, head and neck, liver or kidney cancer.

The chain combines TRBV2 with TRBJ2-5; D is uncertain. The CDR3 is made up of 13 amino acids. V was shortened by 7 bases and J by 2 bases, with 11 bases between the two germline ends. Per germline, CDR1 SNHLY and CDR2 FYNNEI. The CDR3 region is CASNLLLQETQYF. The CDR3 bases are TGTGCCAGCAACCTTCTCTTACAAGAGACCCAGTACTTC.

The chain combines TRBV29-1 with TRBJ2-5, with D perhaps given as TRBD1 or TRBD2 (7 bases each). Germline V gives CDR1 SQVTM, CDR2 ANQGSEA. The CDR3 has 15 residues. The ends were cut back, 7 bases at V and 5 bases at J, with 23 bases in the middle. The CDR3 DNA follows: TGCAGCGCTGGATGGGGAGGGGGCCTCCGGGAGACCCAGTACTTC. This translates into CSAGWGGGLRETQYF.

This sequence joins TRBV21-1 and TRBJ2-7. TRBV21-1 is a recognized pseudogene. There are 19 residues in the CDR3. The DNA for the CDR3 is TGTGCCAGCAGCAGGCCCCTGGAGGGGGAGAGATCTGCTTCGTACGAGCAGTACTTC. This sequence encodes CASSRPLEGERSASYEQYF.

The chain employs TRBV28 and TRBJ1-1; TRBD1 aligns across 11 bases. CDR1 is MDHEN and CDR2 is SYDVKM in the germline V gene. The CDR3 is 17 amino acids. V lost 5 bases, J lost 1 base, and 9 bases stayed unmatched. The CDR3 sequence: CASSAIGQGAGNTEAFF. CDR3 bases: TGTGCCAGCAGTGCTATAGGACAGGGGGCTGGGAACACTGAAGCTTTCTTT.

The gene calls are TRBV28 and TRBJ2-2; 14 bases align to TRBD2. The trim removed 5 bases at V and 4 bases at J, leaving 3 bases unmatched. This CDR3 has 16 residues. Germline CDR1 MDHEN, CDR2 SYDVKM. The CDR3 region has the DNA TGTGCCAGCAGTACGGGACTAGCGGGAGTCACCGGGGAGCTGTTTTTT. It yields the protein CASSTGLAGVTGELFF.

As for this clone: At the DNA level, this CDR3 is encoded by other sequences in the same sample as well. The chain combines TRBV7-9 with TRBJ1-2; D gene unclear. V lost 5 bases and J 2 bases, leaving 9 bases between the germline ends. Germline assignment: CDR1 SEHNR and CDR2 FQNEAQ (reference sequence). This CDR3 region has 13 residues. CDR3 nucleotides: TGTGCCAGCAGCCTAAGAGGGAACTATGGCTACACCTTC. It codes for CASSLRGNYGYTF.

V gene TRBV18 combines with J gene TRBJ2-2; 7 nucleotides agree with TRBD1. The V gene's germline CDR1 is KGHSH and CDR2 LQKENI. The CDR3 has 16 amino acids. V shed 4 bases and J 1 base; nucleotides not matched to a gene: 6. CDR3 sequence: CASSRTGTENTGELFF. The CDR3 bases are TGTGCCAGCTCACGAACCGGGACAGAGAACACCGGGGAGCTGTTTTTT.

The V and J genes are TRBV7-2 and TRBJ1-6; D gene ambiguous. V gave up 2 bases and J gave up 8 bases, with 10 bases separating them. CDR3 length: 14 residues. CDR1 and CDR2 (germline): SGHTA, FQGNSA. The CDR3 spells CASSLSAVYSPLHF. The CDR3 DNA reads TGTGCCAGCAGCTTAAGTGCTGTATATTCACCCCTCCACTTT.

In the case of this clone: The conserved phenylalanine or tryptophan normally closing the CDR3 is absent here, so this likely arose from a read error. The limits of the CDR3 on the DNA are not certain, so only TCRdb's listed CDR3 is given. This CDR3 is CASSSDRVPTLSGG. The V and J genes are TRBV28 and TRBJ2-7; TRBD1, as called in the table, went unchecked against the DNA. Germline V gives CDR1 MDHEN, CDR2 SYDVKM. The CDR3 spans 14 amino acids, including both terminal residues.

The chain employs TRBV7-9 and TRBJ2-5, with 12 bases fitting TRBD2. CDR1 SEHNR and CDR2 FQNEAQ come from the germline V gene (reference sequence). The CDR3 is 16 amino acids. V lost 5 bases to trimming and J lost 1 base; unmatched junction nucleotides: 5. The CDR3 DNA is TGTGCCAGCAGCCTTCGGACTAGCGGGACCCAAGAGACCCAGTACTTC. Protein: CASSLRTSGTQETQYF.

J is TRBJ2-3 and V is TRBV7-6, with TRBD2 identical over 14 bases. CDR3 size: 17 residues. Germline CDR1 is SGHVS and CDR2 is FNYEAQ. V was pared by 5 bases and J by 5 bases, with 9 bases of the junction left unmatched. The CDR3 spells CASSEGTSGRTVDTQYF. In DNA form, the CDR3 reads TGTGCCAGCAGCGAGGGGACTAGCGGGAGAACGGTAGATACGCAGTATTTT.

The rearrangement uses TRBV10-1 and TRBJ2-1, with D unresolved. V was shortened by 3 bases and J by 1 base, with 13 bases between the two germline ends. The CDR3 spans 16 residues. CDR1 and CDR2 (germline): WNHNN, SYGVQD (reference sequence). CDR3 coding DNA: TGCGCCAGCAGTGAATCAATTTTAAGTTCCTACAATGAGCAGTTCTTC. Residues: CASSESILSSYNEQFF.

This sequence joins TRBV2 and TRBJ2-3, with D perhaps TRBD1 (5 bases). Germline values: CDR1 SNHLY, CDR2 FYNNEI. V was cut by 4 bases and J by 3 bases, with 11 bases left in between. CDR3 size: 14 residues. Written as DNA, the CDR3 is TGTGCCAGCAGTGTGGTCAGGGCGACAGATACGCAGTATTTT. Residues: CASSVVRATDTQYF.

This chain links TRBV18 with TRBJ1-5; a weak D match, TRBD1 (6 bases). The CDR3 contains 17 residues. The V end lost 4 bases, the J end lost 3 bases, and 19 bases lay between the germline ends. CDR1 and CDR2 from the germline V gene are KGHSH and LQKENI. The CDR3 is CASSRGAVGGINQPQHF. The DNA for the CDR3 is TGTGCCAGCTCACGAGGCGCCGTAGGGGGTATCAATCAGCCCCAGCATTTT.

The chain recombines TRBV10-3 with TRBJ1-3; D is unresolved. Trimming left V 3 bases short and J 8 bases short, with 11 bases between. The CDR3 loop spans 13 amino acids. The germline gives CDR1 ENHRY, CDR2 SYGVKD. The CDR3: CAISDRQGYTIYF. The DNA for the CDR3 is TGTGCCATCAGTGACAGACAAGGGTACACCATATATTTT.

The rearrangement joins TRBV28 to TRBJ1-2; D perhaps matches TRBD1 (5 bases). This CDR3 region has 17 residues. Germline V gene lookup returns CDR1 MDHEN and CDR2 SYDVKM. V gave up 8 bases and J gave up 2 bases, with 24 bases separating them. The CDR3 here is CASPLTGPSPLNYGYTF. The CDR3 coding sequence is TGTGCCAGCCCCCTAACAGGCCCCTCCCCACTAAACTATGGCTACACCTTC.

The chain uses TRBV18 and TRBJ2-1; 8 bases map to TRBD2. V was pared by 1 base and J by 7 bases, with 12 bases of the junction left unmatched. Germline CDR1 is KGHSH and CDR2 is LQKENI. The length of the CDR3 is 17 residues. Here the CDR3 reads CASSPRLGGGQDNEQFF. The CDR3 bases are TGTGCCAGCTCACCACGACTTGGCGGGGGGCAAGATAATGAGCAGTTCTTC.

This chain uses TRBV9 with TRBJ2-3; 7 nucleotides line up with TRBD1. CDR1 is SGDLS, CDR2 YYNGEE, per germline. J lost 2 bases, V lost 0 bases, and 6 bases had no gene match. This CDR3 comprises 16 residues. The CDR3 DNA sequence: TGTGCCAGCAGCGTAGTGGGCAGGGGGAACACAGATACGCAGTATTTT. Its protein product is CASSVVGRGNTDTQYF.

Only one count was recorded for this clone. This chain joins TRBV2 and TRBJ2-4; D may be TRBD2 (7 bases). This CDR3 has 14 amino acids. Trimming cost V 3 bases and J 5 bases, with 11 bases left between them. CDR1 and CDR2 from the germline V gene are SNHLY and FYNNEI. CDR3 in amino acids: CASSDSGGQNIQYF. The CDR3 DNA reads TGTGCCAGCAGTGATTCGGGGGGCCAAAACATTCAGTACTTC.

V and J are TRBV6-5 and TRBJ1-6; tentative D call: TRBD1 (6 bases). V was cut by 7 bases and J by 7 bases, with 14 bases left in between. CDR1 is MNHEY, CDR2 SVGAGI, per germline. The CDR3 consists of 14 residues. In DNA, the CDR3 is TGTGCCAGCACCCTGCTGGGGGCGAATTCACCCCTCCACTTT. Its protein product is CASTLLGANSPLHF.

The CDR3 DNA sequence: TGTGCCAGCAGCTTAGGACAGAAAGAGACCCAGTACTTC. Its translation: CASSLGQKETQYF. The chain carries TRBV7-7 and TRBJ2-5, with a weak D call TRBD1 (5 bases). Germline V gene lookup returns CDR1 SSHAT and CDR2 FNYEAQ (reference sequence). V dropped 1 base and J dropped 3 bases, with 6 bases sitting between them. The CDR3 runs 13 residues.

CDR3 DNA: TGCAGCGTGGAGGACAGGGGCGACTATGGCTACACCTTC. It translates to CSVEDRGDYGYTF. The chain recombines TRBV29-1 with TRBJ1-2, with 9 bases matching TRBD1. Germline values: CDR1 SQVTM, CDR2 ANQGSEA. The CDR3 loop spans 13 amino acids. Trimming at V came to 6 bases and at J to 3 bases, leaving 5 bases not matched to a gene. Combining the CDR3 with reference TRBV29-1 and TRBJ1-2 gives the whole variable domain SAVISQKPSRDICQRGTSLTIQCQVDSQVTMMFWYRQQPGQSLTLIATANQGSEATYESGFVIDKFPISRPNLTFSTLTVSNMSPEDSSIYLCSVEDRGDYGYTFGSGTRLTVV.

The V call is TRBV18, the J call TRBJ1-2; no reliable D call. Germline lookup yields CDR1 KGHSH and CDR2 LQKENI. CDR3 length: 13 residues. The V end lost 1 base, the J end lost 5 bases, and 8 bases lay between the germline ends. CDR3 region: CASSPLPEYGYTF. The CDR3 DNA sequence: TGTGCCAGCTCACCACTTCCCGAGTATGGCTACACCTTC.

V and J are TRBV15 and TRBJ1-1, with no clear D. The V and J ends lost 0 bases and 8 bases respectively, with 10 bases between them. Germline assignment: CDR1 LNHNV and CDR2 YYDKDF (reference sequence). The CDR3 totals 13 residues. In DNA form, the CDR3 reads TGTGCCACCAGCAGAGATCTATACAGCGAAGCTTTCTTT. Its translation is CATSRDLYSEAFF. Full variable domain (outside the CDR3, taken from reference TRBV15 and TRBJ1-1): DAMVIQNPRYQVTQFGKPVTLSCSQTLNHNVMYWYQQKSSQAPKLLFHYYDKDFNNEADTPDNFQSRRPNTSFCFLDIRSPGLGDTAMYLCATSRDLYSEAFFGQGTRLTVV.

V usage is TRBV5-1 and J usage is TRBJ2-5; D is undetermined. V lost 0 bases and J 1 base, leaving 7 bases between the germline ends. The CDR3 runs 14 residues. CDR1 is SGHRS and CDR2 is YFSETQ in the germline V gene. The CDR3 bases are TGCGCCAGCAGCTTGGGAGCGATCCAAGAGACCCAGTACTTC. Translation: CASSLGAIQETQYF.

This chain links TRBV7-6 with TRBJ2-5; the match to TRBD2 covers 7 bases. The CDR3 is 15 amino acids. CDR1 SGHVS and CDR2 FNYEAQ come from the germline V gene. J lost 10 bases, V lost 2 bases, and 13 bases had no gene match. CDR3 nucleotides: TGTGCCAGCAGCTTAAGGACTAGTTGGTTTGTGGACCAGTACTTC. As protein: CASSLRTSWFVDQYF.

This clone was counted once. CDR3 DNA: TGTGCCAGCAGCGTAGACTTGCAAGGGAGTAATGGCTACACCTTC. It codes for CASSVDLQGSNGYTF. The chain carries TRBV9 and TRBJ1-2; D not resolved. CDR1 SGDLS and CDR2 YYNGEE come from the germline V gene. Trimming pared 0 bases from V and 6 bases from J, leaving 15 bases between. The CDR3 length is 15 residues.